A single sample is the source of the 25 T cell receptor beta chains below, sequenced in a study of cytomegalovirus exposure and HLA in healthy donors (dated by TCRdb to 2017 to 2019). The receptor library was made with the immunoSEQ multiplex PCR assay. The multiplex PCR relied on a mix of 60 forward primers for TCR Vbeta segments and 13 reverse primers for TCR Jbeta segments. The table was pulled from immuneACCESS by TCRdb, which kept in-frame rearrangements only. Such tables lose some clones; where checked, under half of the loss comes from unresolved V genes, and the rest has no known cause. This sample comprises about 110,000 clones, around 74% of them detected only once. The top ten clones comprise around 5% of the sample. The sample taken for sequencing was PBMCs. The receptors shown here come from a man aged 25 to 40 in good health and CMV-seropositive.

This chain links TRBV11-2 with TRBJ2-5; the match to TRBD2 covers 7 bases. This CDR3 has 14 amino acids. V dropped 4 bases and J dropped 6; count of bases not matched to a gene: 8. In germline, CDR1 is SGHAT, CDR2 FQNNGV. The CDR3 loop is CASSSWEGRQTQYF. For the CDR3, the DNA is TGTGCCAGCAGCTCCTGGGAGGGGCGGCAGACCCAGTACTTC.

CDR3 nucleotide sequence: TGTGCCACCAGCAGAGGCGTTGGCACAGATACGCAGTATTTT. Its translation: CATSRGVGTDTQYF. The J gene is TRBJ2-3, the V gene TRBV15; no firm D call. This CDR3 contains 14 residues. CDR1 is LNHNV, CDR2 YYDKDF, per germline (reference sequence). V was trimmed by 1 base and J by 1 base, leaving 6 bases between them.

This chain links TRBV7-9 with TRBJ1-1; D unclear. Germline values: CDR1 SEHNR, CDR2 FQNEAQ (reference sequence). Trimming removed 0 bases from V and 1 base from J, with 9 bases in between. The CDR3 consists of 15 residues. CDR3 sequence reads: CASSLAEVGNTEAFF. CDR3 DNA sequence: TGTGCCAGCAGCTTAGCGGAGGTGGGGAACACTGAAGCTTTCTTT.

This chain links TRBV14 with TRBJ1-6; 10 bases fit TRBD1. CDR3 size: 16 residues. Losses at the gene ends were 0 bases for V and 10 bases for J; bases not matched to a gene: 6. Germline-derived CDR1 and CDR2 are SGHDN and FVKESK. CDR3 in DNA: TGTGCCAGCAGCCAAGATCCACGGACAGGGGGATCACCCCTCCACTTT. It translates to CASSQDPRTGGSPLHF.

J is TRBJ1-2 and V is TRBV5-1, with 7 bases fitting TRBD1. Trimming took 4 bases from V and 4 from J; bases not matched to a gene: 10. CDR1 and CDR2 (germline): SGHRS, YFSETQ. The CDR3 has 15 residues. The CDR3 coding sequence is TGCGCCAGCAGCGAGGGGGCAGGTCCCGGCTATGGCTACACCTTC. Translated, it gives CASSEGAGPGYGYTF.

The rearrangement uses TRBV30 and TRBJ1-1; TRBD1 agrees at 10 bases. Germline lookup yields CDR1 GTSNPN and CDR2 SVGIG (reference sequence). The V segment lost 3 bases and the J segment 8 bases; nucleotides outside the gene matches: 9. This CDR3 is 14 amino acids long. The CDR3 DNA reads TGTGCCTGGAGCGTGGACAGGGGGTATTCCGAAGCTTTCTTT. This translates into CAWSVDRGYSEAFF.

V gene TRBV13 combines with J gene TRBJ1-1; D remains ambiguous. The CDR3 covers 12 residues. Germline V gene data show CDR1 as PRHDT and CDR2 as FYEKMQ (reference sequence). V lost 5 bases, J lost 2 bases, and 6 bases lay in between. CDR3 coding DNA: TGTGCCAGCAGCCAAATTAACACTGAAGCTTTCTTT. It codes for CASSQINTEAFF.

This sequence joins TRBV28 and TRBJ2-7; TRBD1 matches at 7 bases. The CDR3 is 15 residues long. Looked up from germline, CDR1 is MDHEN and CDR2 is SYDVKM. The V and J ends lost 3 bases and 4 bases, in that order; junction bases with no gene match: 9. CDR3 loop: CASSLGPPGGYEQYF. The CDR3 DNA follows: TGTGCCAGCAGTTTGGGTCCTCCAGGGGGTTACGAGCAGTACTTC.

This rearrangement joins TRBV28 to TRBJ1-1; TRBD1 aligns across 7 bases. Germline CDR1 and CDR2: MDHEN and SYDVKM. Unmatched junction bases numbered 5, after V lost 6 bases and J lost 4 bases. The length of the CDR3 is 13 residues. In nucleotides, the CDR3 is TGTGCCAGCAGAGCCAGACAGGGCACTGAAGCTTTCTTT. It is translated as CASRARQGTEAFF.

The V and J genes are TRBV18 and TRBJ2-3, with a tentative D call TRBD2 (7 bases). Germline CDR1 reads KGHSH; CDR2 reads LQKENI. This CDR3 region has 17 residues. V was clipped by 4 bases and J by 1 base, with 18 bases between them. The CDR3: CASSLYRGARGTDTQYF. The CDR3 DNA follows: TGTGCCAGCTCACTCTACCGGGGGGCGAGAGGCACAGATACGCAGTATTTT.

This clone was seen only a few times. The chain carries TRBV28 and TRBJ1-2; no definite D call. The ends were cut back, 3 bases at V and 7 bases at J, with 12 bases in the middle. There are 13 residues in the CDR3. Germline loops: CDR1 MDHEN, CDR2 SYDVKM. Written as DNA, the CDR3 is TGTGCCAGCAGTTTGGAGGGTCGGCGTGGCTACACCTTC. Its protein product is CASSLEGRRGYTF.

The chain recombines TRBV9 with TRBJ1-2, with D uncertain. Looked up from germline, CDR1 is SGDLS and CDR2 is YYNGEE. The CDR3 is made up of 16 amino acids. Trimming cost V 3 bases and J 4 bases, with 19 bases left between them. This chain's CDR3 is CASSANRPEGSYGYTF. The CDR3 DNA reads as TGTGCCAGCAGCGCCAATAGACCGGAGGGAAGCTATGGCTACACCTTC.

In DNA form, the CDR3 reads TGCGCCAGCAGCGCAGATGCAACTAATGAAAAACTGTTTTTT. Amino acids: CASSADATNEKLFF. The chain uses TRBV5-1 and TRBJ1-4; no clear D. The CDR3 contains 14 residues. The V and J ends lost 4 bases and 0 bases respectively, with 7 bases between them. Germline lookup yields CDR1 SGHRS and CDR2 YFSETQ.

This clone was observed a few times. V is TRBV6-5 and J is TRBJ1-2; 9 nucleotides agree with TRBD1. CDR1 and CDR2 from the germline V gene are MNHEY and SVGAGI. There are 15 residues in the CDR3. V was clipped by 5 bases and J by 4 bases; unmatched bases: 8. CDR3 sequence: CASSINRGRGYGYTF. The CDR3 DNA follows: TGTGCCAGCAGTATTAACAGGGGGCGCGGCTATGGCTACACCTTC.

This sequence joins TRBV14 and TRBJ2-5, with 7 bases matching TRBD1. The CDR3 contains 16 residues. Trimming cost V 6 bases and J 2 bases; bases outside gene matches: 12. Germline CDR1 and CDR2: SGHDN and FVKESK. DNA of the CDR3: TGTGCCAGCAGTCCCTTTGGCAGGGGGTCTCAAGAGACCCAGTACTTC. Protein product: CASSPFGRGSQETQYF.

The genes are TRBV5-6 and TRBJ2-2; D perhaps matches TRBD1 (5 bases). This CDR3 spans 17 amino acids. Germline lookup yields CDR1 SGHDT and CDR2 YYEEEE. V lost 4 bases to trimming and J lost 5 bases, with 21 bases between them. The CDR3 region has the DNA TGTGCCAGCAGCCCATGGCAGGGAAGTGCTTCTACCGGGGAGCTGTTTTTT. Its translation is CASSPWQGSASTGELFF.

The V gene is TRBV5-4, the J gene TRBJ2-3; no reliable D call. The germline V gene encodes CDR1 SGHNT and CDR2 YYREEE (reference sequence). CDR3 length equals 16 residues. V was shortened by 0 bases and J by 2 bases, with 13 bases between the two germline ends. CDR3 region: CASSLGRSRSTDTQYF. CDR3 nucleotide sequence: TGTGCCAGCAGCTTGGGGAGATCCCGATCCACAGATACGCAGTATTTT.

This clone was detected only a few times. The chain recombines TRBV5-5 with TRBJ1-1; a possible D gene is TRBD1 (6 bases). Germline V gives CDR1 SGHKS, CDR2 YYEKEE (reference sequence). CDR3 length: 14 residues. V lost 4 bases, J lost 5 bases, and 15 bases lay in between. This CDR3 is CASSRSGGETEAFF. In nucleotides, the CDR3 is TGTGCCAGCAGCCGCTCGGGGGGCGAGACTGAAGCTTTCTTT.

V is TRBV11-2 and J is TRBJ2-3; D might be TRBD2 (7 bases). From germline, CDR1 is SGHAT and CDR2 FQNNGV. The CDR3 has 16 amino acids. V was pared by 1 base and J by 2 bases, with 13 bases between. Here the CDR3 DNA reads TGTGCCAGCAGCTTAGGGGCCGGGGGGCCCACAGATACGCAGTATTTT. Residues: CASSLGAGGPTDTQYF.

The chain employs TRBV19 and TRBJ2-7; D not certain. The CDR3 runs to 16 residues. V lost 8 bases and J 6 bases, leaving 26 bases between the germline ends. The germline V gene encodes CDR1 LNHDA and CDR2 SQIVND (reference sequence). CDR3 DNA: TGTGCCAGTCGTTTGAGTGGAGAGTCTTTAGGAAGCGAGCAGTACTTC. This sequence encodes CASRLSGESLGSEQYF.

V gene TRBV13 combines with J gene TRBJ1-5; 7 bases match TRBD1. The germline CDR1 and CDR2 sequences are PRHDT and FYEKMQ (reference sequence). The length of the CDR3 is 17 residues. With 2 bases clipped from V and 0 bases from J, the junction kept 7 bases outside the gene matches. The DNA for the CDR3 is TGTGCCAGCAGCTTACGAGGGCAGGGGGATAGCAATCAGCCCCAGCATTTT. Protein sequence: CASSLRGQGDSNQPQHF.

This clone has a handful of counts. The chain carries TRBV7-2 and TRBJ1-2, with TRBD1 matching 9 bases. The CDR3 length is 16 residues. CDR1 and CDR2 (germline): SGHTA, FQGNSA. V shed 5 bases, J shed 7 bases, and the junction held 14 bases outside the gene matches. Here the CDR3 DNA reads TGTGCCAGCAGCCTACGACCGGGACAGGGCGGTGGTGGCTACACCTTC. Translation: CASSLRPGQGGGGYTF.

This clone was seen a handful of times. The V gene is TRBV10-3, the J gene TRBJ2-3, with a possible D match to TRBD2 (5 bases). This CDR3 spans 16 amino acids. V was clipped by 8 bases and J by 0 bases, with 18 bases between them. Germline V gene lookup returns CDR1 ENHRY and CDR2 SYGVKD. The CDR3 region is CAIQAAGRTSTDTQYF. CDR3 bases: TGTGCCATCCAAGCGGCGGGCAGAACTAGCACAGATACGCAGTATTTT.

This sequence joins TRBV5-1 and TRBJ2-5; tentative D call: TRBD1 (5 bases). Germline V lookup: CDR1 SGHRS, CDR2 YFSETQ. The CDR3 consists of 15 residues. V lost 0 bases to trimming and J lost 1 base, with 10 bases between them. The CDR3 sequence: CASSLAAGRQETQYF. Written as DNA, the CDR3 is TGCGCCAGCAGCTTGGCGGCAGGGCGCCAAGAGACCCAGTACTTC.

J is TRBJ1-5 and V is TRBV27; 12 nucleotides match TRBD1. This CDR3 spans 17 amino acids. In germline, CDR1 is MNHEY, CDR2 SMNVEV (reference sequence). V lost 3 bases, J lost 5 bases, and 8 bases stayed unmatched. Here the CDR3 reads CASSLSRDRGPDQPQHF. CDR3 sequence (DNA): TGTGCCAGCAGTTTGAGTAGGGACAGGGGGCCCGATCAGCCCCAGCATTTT.